This TCR beta chain was obtained from a study of shared clonotypes between healthy human individuals. This clone was observed a single time. The table came from immunoSEQ multiplex PCR; TCRdb's copy has only in-frame clones and leaves some out. The sample lists approximately 1,500,000 clones, roughly 97% occurring once. V was trimmed by 0 bases and J by 4 bases, leaving 12 bases between them. The CDR3 has 15 residues. The germline V gene has CDR1 LGHNA and CDR2 YNFKEQ. The sample was naive CD4+ T cells sorted from blood. Subset meaning: CD45RA+ positively selected. V is TRBV4-2 and J is TRBJ1-2; no firm D call. The clonotype originates from a man aged 25 to 45 in good health. CDR3 DNA: TGTGCCAGCAGCCAAGATCAAGCAAGCACCTATGGCTACACCTTC. Amino acids: CASSQDQASTYGYTF.